This TCR beta chain derives from a study of shared clonotypes between healthy human individuals. Sequenced by immunoSEQ multiplex PCR; TCRdb stores in-frame clones only, minus some. The repertoire holds 1.5 million to 2.5 million clones, with about 95% as singletons. This clone has only one observation. The CDR3 covers 13 residues. Trimming shortened V by 3 bases and J by 0 bases, and 5 bases separated the two germline ends. Germline V CDR1 and CDR2: LNHDA, SQIVND (reference sequence). Positive CCR7 selection of CD45RO-negative cells yielded the naive CD8 cells, and terminally differentiated effector memory CD45RA+ cells were excluded.

V and J are TRBV19 and TRBJ2-5; D gene ambiguous. The source material was naive CD8+ T cells sorted from blood. This receptor was taken from a man aged 18 to 30 in good health. CDR3 residues: CASSISYQETQYF. For the CDR3, the DNA is TGTGCCAGTAGTATTTCGTACCAAGAGACCCAGTACTTC. Full variable domain (outside the CDR3, taken from reference TRBV19 and TRBJ2-5): DGGITQSPKYLFRKEGQNVTLSCEQNLNHDAMYWYRQDPGQGLRLIYYSQIVNDFQKGDIAEGYSVSREKKESFPLTVTSAQKNPTAFYLCASSISYQETQYFGPGTRLLVL.